The 13 T cell receptor beta chains below were found in one sample sequenced in a study of cytomegalovirus exposure and HLA in healthy donors. The PCR ran on 60 Vbeta and 13 Jbeta primers. The assay was immunoSEQ multiplex PCR, and TCRdb's table has in-frame clones only and misses some. The sample lists about 100,000 clones, 85% to 90% seen once, with around 3.9% in the top ten. Sequenced sample: PBMCs. All receptors come from a young man in good health and CMV-seronegative.

This CDR3 is CASSFPGNSYEQYF. DNA for the CDR3: TGTGCCAGCAGCTTTCCAGGTAACTCCTACGAGCAGTACTTC. The rearrangement links TRBV5-6 to TRBJ2-7, with no clear D. V lost 2 bases and J 0 bases, leaving 9 bases between the germline ends. The length of the CDR3 is 14 residues. Per the germline V gene, CDR1 is SGHDT and CDR2 is YYEEEE. Supplemented by reference TRBV5-6 and TRBJ2-7, the full variable domain reads DAGVTQSPTHLIKTRGQQVTLRCSPKSGHDTVSWYQQALGQGPQFIFQYYEEEERQRGNFPDRFSGHQFPNYSSELNVNALLLGDSALYLCASSFPGNSYEQYFGPGTRLTVT.

V gene TRBV5-1 combines with J gene TRBJ1-5; possible D gene TRBD1, 5 bases. The CDR3 length is 18 residues. Germline loops: CDR1 SGHRS, CDR2 YFSETQ. Deletions cut 5 bases from V and 2 bases from J, with 23 bases between. CDR3 sequence: CASRYRRRGRNGNQPQHF. CDR3 bases: TGCGCCAGCAGGTACCGAAGGAGGGGTCGGAACGGCAATCAGCCCCAGCATTTT. Complete variable domain (other parts from reference TRBV5-1 and TRBJ1-5): KAGVTQTPRYLIKTRGQQVTLSCSPISGHRSVSWYQQTPGQGLQFLFEYFSETQRNKGNFPGRFSGRQFSNSRSEMNVSTLELGDSALYLCASRYRRRGRNGNQPQHFGDGTRLSIL.

This chain links TRBV5-4 with TRBJ2-7; D remains ambiguous. Deletions cut 2 bases from V and 3 bases from J, with 6 bases between. This CDR3 spans 12 amino acids. Looked up from germline, CDR1 is SGHNT and CDR2 is YYREEE (reference sequence). CDR3 nucleotides: TGTGCCAGCAGCTTCGACATCTACGAGCAGTACTTC. It encodes CASSFDIYEQYF.

The rearrangement joins TRBV30 to TRBJ2-3, with a tentative D call TRBD2 (5 bases). This CDR3 has 14 amino acids. Germline-derived CDR1 and CDR2 are GTSNPN and SVGIG (reference sequence). V was shortened by 5 bases and J by 2 bases, with 14 bases between the two germline ends. Written as DNA, the CDR3 is TGTGCCTGGCCACTTCGGAGGCCCACAGATACGCAGTATTTT. It codes for CAWPLRRPTDTQYF.

The chain links TRBV9 to TRBJ1-2, with 9 positions matching TRBD1. The CDR3 covers 15 residues. CDR1 and CDR2 (germline): SGDLS, YYNGEE. Trimming took 4 bases from V and 7 from J; bases not matched to a gene: 11. For the CDR3, the DNA is TGTGCCAGCAGCAAACAGGACAGGGGTAGGTCTGGCTACACCTTC. It translates to CASSKQDRGRSGYTF. The full variable domain, its missing parts supplied by reference TRBV9 and TRBJ1-2, is DSGVTQTPKHLITATGQRVTLRCSPRSGDLSVYWYQQSLDQGLQFLIQYYNGEERAKGNILERFSAQQFPDLHSELNLSSLELGDSALYFCASSKQDRGRSGYTFGSGTRLTVV.

The chain couples TRBV5-4 to TRBJ2-1; 7 nucleotides line up with TRBD2. The CDR3 totals 14 residues. V lost 7 bases and J lost 5; bases outside the gene matches: 9. CDR1 and CDR2 (germline): SGHNT, YYREEE (reference sequence). The CDR3 region has the DNA TGTGCCAGCGGACGCCGGGACTATAACAATGAGCAGTTCTTC. It translates to CASGRRDYNNEQFF.

The J gene is TRBJ2-7, the V gene TRBV7-9, with TRBD2 identical over 7 bases. Trimming removed 0 bases from V and 7 bases from J; junction bases left unmatched: 0. This CDR3 is 12 amino acids long. The germline CDR1 and CDR2 sequences are SEHNR and FQNEAQ (reference sequence). The CDR3, as DNA: TGTGCCAGCAGCTTAGCCGGGAGGGAGCAGTACTTC. As protein: CASSLAGREQYF.

The chain links TRBV28 to TRBJ2-2; 8 bases align to TRBD1. CDR1 and CDR2 from the germline V gene are MDHEN and SYDVKM. The junction had 8 bases not matched to a gene; V was cut back by 4 bases and J by 1 base. This CDR3 spans 17 amino acids. CDR3 nucleotide sequence: TGTGCCAGCAGTTCCCCAAGGACAGGGTTGAACACCGGGGAGCTGTTTTTT. Its translation: CASSSPRTGLNTGELFF.

The chain links TRBV7-2 to TRBJ2-5, with a tentative D call TRBD2 (6 bases). V lost 1 base, J lost 4 bases, and 19 bases lay in between. The CDR3 is made up of 17 amino acids. Germline values: CDR1 SGHTA, CDR2 FQGNSA. CDR3 coding DNA: TGTGCCAGCAGCTTAGGGTCGGGGTATAGCGGAATAGAGACCCAGTACTTC. Translation gives CASSLGSGYSGIETQYF. The variable domain in full, completed from reference TRBV7-2 and TRBJ2-5, reads GAGVSQSPSNKVTEKGKDVELRCDPISGHTALYWYRQSLGQGLEFLIYFQGNSAPDKSGLPSDRFSAERTGGSVSTLTIQRTQQEDSAVYLCASSLGSGYSGIETQYFGPGTRLLVL.

The chain links TRBV2 to TRBJ2-1; 9 bases fit TRBD2. Trimming cost V 6 bases and J 8 bases; bases outside gene matches: 14. Per the germline V gene, CDR1 is SNHLY and CDR2 is FYNNEI. The CDR3 runs to 16 residues. CDR3 residues: CASRLTGTSLNHEQFF. CDR3 sequence (DNA): TGTGCCAGCAGGCTTACCGGGACTAGCCTAAACCATGAGCAGTTCTTC.

This chain links TRBV10-3 with TRBJ2-7, with D possibly TRBD2 on 6 matching bases. The V gene's germline CDR1 is ENHRY and CDR2 SYGVKD. There are 18 residues in the CDR3. Trimming took 0 bases from V and 5 from J, leaving 23 bases between them. The CDR3 here is CAISESGGTTPLGHEQYF. The CDR3 DNA is TGTGCCATCAGTGAGTCGGGGGGTACAACTCCTCTTGGCCACGAGCAGTACTTC.

This clone was counted between two and nine times. The gene calls are TRBV9 and TRBJ2-5; D gene uncertain. The ends were cut back, 5 bases at V and 6 bases at J, with 11 bases in the middle. The CDR3 contains 12 residues. Germline V gene data show CDR1 as SGDLS and CDR2 as YYNGEE. CDR3 sequence reads: CASSHSGQTQYF. The DNA of the CDR3 is TGTGCCAGCAGTCATAGTGGGCAGACCCAGTACTTC.

The chain couples TRBV28 to TRBJ1-5, with a tentative D call TRBD1 (6 bases). CDR1 MDHEN and CDR2 SYDVKM come from the germline V gene. The CDR3 runs to 15 residues. V gave up 3 bases and J gave up 2 bases, with 11 bases separating them. As DNA, the CDR3 is TGTGCCAGCAGTTTTGCGGGGGGCGGCAATCAGCCCCAGCATTTT. As protein: CASSFAGGGNQPQHF.